This T cell receptor (beta chain) was recorded in a study of cytomegalovirus exposure and HLA in healthy donors. Background on the study: A later analysis reported the 100 to 150 validation repertoires used the same platform as the approximately 670 first-cohort repertoires. Whole-study results and caveats: Published work reported that the classifier diagnosed cytomegalovirus status with high specificity and sensitivity. Cytomegalovirus association was assigned to under 200 TCR beta chains.

On this clone: The antigen is not known.

Produced via immunoSEQ multiplex PCR; TCRdb's table is partial and in-frame only. The table includes under 150,000 clones, around nine tenths detected once. The CDR3 contains 15 residues. Trimming removed 3 bases from V and 4 bases from J, with 15 bases in between. From germline, CDR1 is MNHEY and CDR2 SMNVEV (reference sequence). This TCR was recovered from a woman in her late teens or twenties in good health and CMV-seropositive. The chain couples TRBV27 to TRBJ1-1, with D possibly TRBD1 on 6 matching bases. The sample consisted of PBMCs. The CDR3 nucleotides are TGTGCCAGCAGTTTCCACGGACCAGGGGCCACTGAAGCTTTCTTT. Encoded protein: CASSFHGPGATEAFF.